What follows are 5 T cell receptor beta chains derived from one specimen sequenced in a study of early stage breast cancer tumors. The assay was immunoSEQ multiplex PCR, and TCRdb's table has in-frame clones only and misses some. The sample has roughly 14,000 clones, 70% to 85% seen once; the top ten hold over 4%. The sequenced material came from normal breast tissue next to the tumor. All receptors come from a person aged 25 to 39 with breast cancer.

This chain joins TRBV5-4 and TRBJ2-2; the D gene is possibly TRBD1 (6 bases). CDR1 is SGHNT and CDR2 is YYREEE in the germline V gene (reference sequence). CDR3 length: 15 amino acids. Trimming shortened V by 3 bases and J by 6 bases, and 15 bases separated the two germline ends. The CDR3 is CASSYHQGSAGELFF. The CDR3 nucleotides are TGTGCCAGCAGCTATCATCAGGGGAGCGCCGGGGAGCTGTTTTTT.

CDR3 in amino acids: CASSQPFGDRVSYEQYF. DNA for the CDR3: TGCGCCAGCAGTCAACCCTTCGGGGACAGGGTGTCCTACGAGCAGTACTTC. The rearrangement uses TRBV23-1 and TRBJ2-7, with 9 bases matching TRBD1. TRBV23-1 has ORF status, its function being uncertain. This CDR3 is built from 17 residues. V lost 2 bases and J lost 1; bases outside the gene matches: 9.

The J gene is TRBJ2-5, the V gene TRBV7-6, with D perhaps assigned TRBD1 or TRBD2 (5 bases each). Per the germline V gene, CDR1 is SGHVS and CDR2 is FNYEAQ. The CDR3 covers 15 residues. The V and J ends lost 3 bases and 3 bases respectively, with 14 bases between them. DNA of the CDR3: TGTGCCAGCAGCTTTGGGACGGGTCGCGAAGAGACCCAGTACTTC. Translation: CASSFGTGREETQYF.

CDR3 nucleotides: TGTGCCAGCGATAAGACAGGGGTTGACACTGAAGCTTTCTTT. It encodes CASDKTGVDTEAFF. The chain employs TRBV7-6 and TRBJ1-1; 8 positions agree with TRBD1. Germline values: CDR1 SGHVS, CDR2 FNYEAQ. J gave up 3 bases and V 8 bases, and 8 bases lay outside the gene matches. This CDR3 region has 14 residues.

V and J are TRBV5-1 and TRBJ1-4; weak D call: TRBD1 (6 bases). Trimming pared 4 bases from V and 8 bases from J, leaving 12 bases between. The CDR3 is 13 amino acids. Germline V CDR1 and CDR2: SGHRS, YFSETQ. This CDR3 is CASSAGAIEKLFF. CDR3 sequence (DNA): TGCGCCAGCAGCGCAGGGGCGATAGAAAAACTGTTTTTT.